This TCR beta chain was identified during a study of tumor-infiltrating lymphocytes in primary liver carcinoma. Study-wide background: Samples had roughly 3.5 to 7.5 million productive TCRbeta reads, comparable between tissue types. Study observations and caveats: About 7.5-25% of top clones, no more, were shared by all five regions.

From unsorted bulk tissue weighing about 17-30 mg, DNA and RNA were co-extracted. Samples were taken from five separate regions (per tumor). This clonotype has just a few counts. Antigen specificity is unknown. Germline CDR1 and CDR2: MDHEN and SYDVKM. Losses at the gene ends were 5 bases for V and 0 bases for J; bases not matched to a gene: 8. The CDR3 runs to 16 residues. Starting from 500 ng of total RNA, TCR beta cDNA was produced with a primer in the constant region. What produced the TCR beta libraries was three nested multiplex PCR rounds using slightly modified ARM-PCR. Amplification in the first two PCR rounds was performed using TRBV1-TRBV30 forward primers and a C-beta reverse primer for around 11 cycles each. TCRdb independently ran MiXCR on the multiplex PCR reads; one entry per CDR3 protein. The data contain tens of thousands of distinct CDR3 sequences, approximately 70% of them seen just once; the ten biggest clones take up roughly 25%.

V usage is TRBV28 and J usage is TRBJ2-7; 9 nucleotides align to TRBD1. The receptor comes from a man aged 35 to 55 with primary liver carcinoma and hepatitis B virus infection. The sequenced sample consisted of liver tumor tissue from sampling region 4. Subset described: tumor region T4, right-lateral pole. In DNA, the CDR3 is TGTGCCAGCAGTGTTCCCGGGACAGGGCCCTCCTACGAGCAGTACTTC. Translation gives CASSVPGTGPSYEQYF.